This entry lists 28 T cell receptor beta chains sequenced from one sample in a study of identical twins. Using its own MiXCR run on the 5' RACE reads, TCRdb lists one record per CDR3 protein. The profile shows hundreds of thousands of distinct CDR3 sequences, 8.5% to 9% of them singletons. These records were also assigned to another study, of yellow fever vaccine responses in identical twins.

What was sequenced was PBMCs. Source of these receptors: a woman between 18 and 29 years old in good health.

This clonotype was counted a few times. The DNA of the CDR3 is TGTGCCAGCAGCGTAGATGGGACAGGCGGAGGGTATGGCTACACCTTC. It is translated as CASSVDGTGGGYGYTF. This chain connects TRBV9 to TRBJ1-2; 8 bases agree with TRBD1. V dropped 0 bases and J dropped 5; count of bases not matched to a gene: 9. This CDR3 region has 16 residues. Per germline, CDR1 SGDLS and CDR2 YYNGEE.

In its sample, this clonotype was seen once. The chain couples TRBV11-2 to TRBJ2-5; 9 bases line up with TRBD2. From germline, CDR1 is SGHAT and CDR2 FQNNGV. The CDR3 extends over 17 amino acids. The ends lost 5 bases at V and 5 bases at J; junction bases unmatched: 15. The CDR3 loop reads CASSKGARGGRWETQYF. DNA for the CDR3: TGTGCCAGCAGCAAGGGCGCGCGGGGGGGCCGATGGGAGACCCAGTACTTC.

This clonotype was seen at least ten times. The rearrangement joins TRBV10-3 to TRBJ2-3; D unclear. Trimming removed 3 bases from V and 2 bases from J, with 12 bases in between. Per the germline V gene, CDR1 is ENHRY and CDR2 is SYGVKD. The CDR3 totals 15 residues. This chain's CDR3 is CAISETGDPTDTQYF. DNA of the CDR3: TGTGCCATCAGTGAAACGGGCGATCCCACAGATACGCAGTATTTT.

This clonotype was recorded a few times. J is TRBJ2-2 and V is TRBV5-8, with 7 bases that match TRBD2. CDR3 length equals 15 residues. V trimming: 2 bases; J trimming: 2 bases; junction bases outside the gene matches: 3. The germline CDR1 and CDR2 sequences are SGHTS and YDEGEE. CDR3 protein: CASSLAGSNTGELFF. The CDR3 DNA reads TGTGCCAGCAGCTTAGCGGGGTCAAACACCGGGGAGCTGTTTTTT.

This clonotype was detected many times. V gene TRBV2 combines with J gene TRBJ2-1; D not certain. Germline V gene data show CDR1 as SNHLY and CDR2 as FYNNEI. This CDR3 comprises 13 residues. Trimming pared 8 bases from V and 0 bases from J, leaving 8 bases between. This chain's CDR3 is CASEGYSYNEQFF. The CDR3 coding sequence is TGTGCCAGCGAAGGGTACTCCTACAATGAGCAGTTCTTC.

The DNA of the CDR3 is TGTGCCAGCAGCTTGAGGATTGGTGGGCTAGCGGGAGGGCCGAGGAATGAGCAGTTCTTC. Its protein is CASSLRIGGLAGGPRNEQFF. This rearrangement joins TRBV11-2 to TRBJ2-1, with TRBD2 matching over 12 bases. CDR3 length equals 20 residues. With 3 bases clipped from V and 7 bases from J, the junction kept 19 bases outside the gene matches. The germline V gene encodes CDR1 SGHAT and CDR2 FQNNGV. Full variable domain (remainder filled in from reference TRBV11-2 and TRBJ2-1): EAGVAQSPRYKIIEKRQSVAFWCNPISGHATLYWYQQILGQGPKLLIQFQNNGVVDDSQLPKDRFSAERLKGVDSTLKIQPAKLEDSAVYLCASSLRIGGLAGGPRNEQFFGPGTRLTVL.

This clonotype was seen repeatedly, ten times or more. V is TRBV14 and J is TRBJ2-5, with 7 bases matching TRBD2. V gave up 0 bases and J gave up 2 bases; unmatched junction bases: 6. This CDR3 region has 16 residues. CDR1 is SGHDN and CDR2 is FVKESK in the germline V gene. CDR3 protein: CASSQDFRLAQETQYF. The CDR3 DNA reads as TGTGCCAGCAGCCAAGATTTTCGACTAGCTCAAGAGACCCAGTACTTC.

This chain joins TRBV2 and TRBJ2-5; TRBD2 matches at 7 bases. J was trimmed by 1 base and V by 6 bases; bases with no gene match: 14. Germline assignment: CDR1 SNHLY and CDR2 FYNNEI. There are 17 residues in the CDR3. DNA for the CDR3: TGTGCCAGCAGGATAAGCCTCCAGGGACTAACCCAAGAGACCCAGTACTTC. Protein: CASRISLQGLTQETQYF.

This clonotype was seen a handful of times. This sequence joins TRBV7-9 and TRBJ2-1; D gene unclear. V was cut by 4 bases and J by 6 bases, with 13 bases left in between. The CDR3 covers 14 residues. Looked up from germline, CDR1 is SEHNR and CDR2 is FQNEAQ (reference sequence). CDR3 residues: CASSSLEPSNEQFF. The CDR3 DNA reads as TGTGCCAGCAGCTCCCTCGAGCCGTCCAATGAGCAGTTCTTC. Based on the CDR3 plus reference TRBV7-9 and TRBJ2-1, the full variable domain is DTGVSQNPRHKITKRGQNVTFRCDPISEHNRLYWYRQTLGQGPEFLTYFQNEAQLEKSRLLSDRFSAERPKGSFSTLEIQRTEQGDSAMYLCASSSLEPSNEQFFGPGTRLTVL.

In regard to this clonotype: A read error is the likely source, as a far larger clone sits one nucleotide away. V is TRBV4-3 and J is TRBJ2-7, with D possibly TRBD2 on 6 matching bases. Trimming took 4 bases from V and 1 from J, leaving 11 bases between them. Germline lookup yields CDR1 LGHNA and CDR2 YSLEER. The CDR3 spans 14 residues. CDR3 nucleotides: TGCGCCAGCAGCCTGGGCCGGGAGTCCTACGAGCAGTACTTC. This codes for CASSLGRESYEQYF.

This clonotype came up a few times. The gene calls are TRBV7-8 and TRBJ2-1; 7 bases are a match to TRBD1. Germline CDR1 reads SGHVS; CDR2 reads FQNEAQ. V shed 1 base, J shed 7 bases, and the junction held 4 bases outside the gene matches. This CDR3 spans 14 amino acids. The CDR3 loop reads CASSLEGARNEQFF. In nucleotides, the CDR3 is TGTGCCAGCAGCTTAGAGGGGGCGCGGAATGAGCAGTTCTTC.

This clonotype came up many times. A read error may account for a junction end that differs from germline. This chain connects TRBV12-3 or TRBV12-4 to TRBJ2-1; no firm D call. The CDR3 is 11 residues long. The CDR3 region is CASSFSNEQFF. The CDR3 DNA follows: TGCGCCAGCAGCTTCTCAAATGAGCAGTTCTTC.

The V and J genes are TRBV29-1 and TRBJ1-1; TRBD1 is a possible D gene (6 bases). This CDR3 has 13 amino acids. Germline loops: CDR1 SQVTM, CDR2 ANQGSEA. Trimming removed 6 bases at V and 1 base at J, with 12 bases between. Written as DNA, the CDR3 is TGCAGCGTGATAACAGGGAGGAACACTGAAGCTTTCTTT. Translated, it gives CSVITGRNTEAFF.

This clonotype has only a few counts. The chain links TRBV7-2 to TRBJ2-6; D not certain. Germline CDR1 and CDR2: SGHTA and FQGNSA. The CDR3 is 16 amino acids. With 4 bases removed from V and 0 bases from J, the gap between germline ends came to 10 bases. CDR3 coding DNA: TGTGCCAGCAGCTCCCCGGTGGCCTCTGGGGCCAACGTCCTGACTTTC. This codes for CASSSPVASGANVLTF. Looking up the rest from reference TRBV7-2 and TRBJ2-6 gives the full variable domain: GAGVSQSPSNKVTEKGKDVELRCDPISGHTALYWYRQSLGQGLEFLIYFQGNSAPDKSGLPSDRFSAERTGGSVSTLTIQRTQQEDSAVYLCASSSPVASGANVLTFGAGSRLTVL.

This clonotype was counted at least ten times. The V call is TRBV21-1, the J call TRBJ2-1. TRBV21-1 is a documented pseudogene. This CDR3 contains 15 residues. The CDR3 reads CASSKEDGRNNEQFF. As DNA, the CDR3 is TGTGCCAGCAGCAAAGAGGACGGACGGAACAATGAGCAGTTCTTC.

This clonotype was counted at least ten times. The rearrangement links TRBV12-3 or TRBV12-4 to TRBJ2-5, with TRBD1 as a possible D gene (7 bases). The CDR3 contains 17 residues. V shed 6 bases and J shed 0 bases, with 20 bases lying between them. In DNA, the CDR3 is TGTGCCAGCAGCCGGGACAGCTTTAGCGGCTACCAAGAGACCCAGTACTTC. Its protein product is CASSRDSFSGYQETQYF.

The rearrangement links TRBV2 to TRBJ2-3, with D hard to call. Germline CDR1 and CDR2: SNHLY and FYNNEI. The V gene lost 8 bases and the J gene lost 7 bases, with 7 bases spanning the gap. This CDR3 contains 10 residues. CDR3 protein: CASHGNTQYF. In DNA form, the CDR3 reads TGTGCCAGCCACGGAAATACGCAGTATTTT.

This sequence joins TRBV20-1 and TRBJ2-7; TRBD2 agrees at 7 bases. The V gene end was trimmed by 3 bases and the J gene end by 4 bases; junction bases not matched to a gene: 9. CDR1 DFQATT and CDR2 SNEGSKA come from the germline V gene (reference sequence). The CDR3 contains 14 residues. CDR3 region: CSASWREKKYEQYF. DNA for the CDR3: TGCAGTGCTAGTTGGCGGGAGAAGAAATACGAGCAGTACTTC.

The chain recombines TRBV27 with TRBJ2-5; D call uncertain. The V end was cut by 0 bases, the J end by 4 bases, with 18 bases between. Germline-derived CDR1 and CDR2 are MNHEY and SMNVEV (reference sequence). The CDR3 is made up of 17 amino acids. CDR3 loop: CASSLSPSGLGPETQYF. CDR3 sequence (DNA): TGTGCCAGCAGTTTATCCCCTTCCGGGTTAGGCCCAGAGACCCAGTACTTC.

This chain joins TRBV15 and TRBJ2-5; 8 positions agree with TRBD1. This CDR3 has 16 amino acids. The V and J ends lost 0 bases and 5 bases, in that order; junction bases with no gene match: 8. In germline, CDR1 is LNHNV, CDR2 YYDKDF (reference sequence). The CDR3 sequence: CATSRDAGQGRETQYF. The CDR3 DNA reads TGTGCCACCAGCAGAGATGCTGGACAGGGCCGCGAGACCCAGTACTTC.

This clonotype showed up many times. The rearrangement joins TRBV7-9 to TRBJ2-3, with D possibly TRBD1 on 6 matching bases. The CDR3 is made up of 15 amino acids. Germline V gene lookup returns CDR1 SEHNR and CDR2 FQNEAQ (reference sequence). V lost 3 bases to trimming and J lost 0 bases, with 10 bases between them. The DNA of the CDR3 is TGTGCCAGCAGCTTGCAAAGGGGGAGCACAGATACGCAGTATTTT. Residues: CASSLQRGSTDTQYF.

This clonotype was detected ten times or more. V usage is TRBV12-3 or TRBV12-4 and J usage is TRBJ1-1; a possible D gene is TRBD1 (6 bases). V lost 11 bases to trimming and J lost 1 base, with 29 bases between them. This CDR3 is 18 amino acids long. DNA of the CDR3: TGTGCCGGGCCATGTGGACCGGGACAAAATAGTACGAACACTGAAGCTTTCTTT. As protein: CAGPCGPGQNSTNTEAFF.

This clonotype has just a few counts. The chain combines TRBV19 with TRBJ1-5; weak D call: TRBD1 (5 bases). V lost 4 bases and J lost 3, with 13 bases in between. This CDR3 has 15 residues. Germline V gene sequence: CDR1 LNHDA, CDR2 SQIVND (reference sequence). The chain's CDR3 is CASSTHRDSNQPQHF. CDR3 in DNA: TGTGCCAGTAGTACCCACCGGGACTCCAATCAGCCCCAGCATTTT.

The sample holds a few counts of this clonotype. J is TRBJ2-7 and V is TRBV30; 8 bases line up with TRBD2. This CDR3 region has 14 residues. Per germline, CDR1 GTSNPN and CDR2 SVGIG (reference sequence). The ends lost 2 bases at V and 2 bases at J; junction bases unmatched: 5. This CDR3 is CAWSPGSGAYEQYF. Written as DNA, the CDR3 is TGTGCCTGGAGTCCAGGTAGCGGGGCCTACGAGCAGTACTTC.

This clonotype was recorded many times. The chain combines TRBV5-8 with TRBJ2-3; 8 bases fit TRBD1. The CDR3 loop spans 16 amino acids. Losses at the gene ends were 5 bases for V and 2 bases for J; bases not matched to a gene: 10. Germline V lookup: CDR1 SGHTS, CDR2 YDEGEE. CDR3 sequence reads: CASSWTGLDLTDTQYF. The CDR3 DNA reads TGTGCCAGCAGTTGGACAGGGTTAGACCTCACAGATACGCAGTATTTT.

This sequence joins TRBV7-9 and TRBJ1-3; 7 nucleotides agree with TRBD1. Per the germline V gene, CDR1 is SEHNR and CDR2 is FQNEAQ (reference sequence). CDR3 length: 14 amino acids. V was pared by 5 bases and J by 3 bases, with 4 bases of the junction left unmatched. CDR3 residues: CASSRTGVGNTIYF. The CDR3 nucleotides are TGTGCCAGCAGCCGCACAGGGGTTGGAAACACCATATATTTT.

J is TRBJ1-3 and V is TRBV10-3, with a tentative D call TRBD1 (6 bases). V lost 5 bases, J lost 8 bases, and 13 bases lay in between. This CDR3 is 13 amino acids long. CDR1 is ENHRY, CDR2 SYGVKD, per germline. The CDR3 DNA sequence: TGTGCCATCAGTAAGGACAGTCGAGACACCATATATTTT. Translating it yields CAISKDSRDTIYF.

This clonotype was counted only a few times. This chain connects TRBV12-3 or TRBV12-4 to TRBJ1-4; 11 bases are shared with TRBD1. CDR3 size: 16 residues. J was trimmed by 7 bases and V by 5 bases; bases with no gene match: 9. CDR3 DNA: TGTGCCAGCAGTCCCCTTTTGGGACAGGGGGGTGAAAAACTGTTTTTT. Its protein is CASSPLLGQGGEKLFF.